This record covers a single T cell receptor beta chain. Its antigen is currently unknown. The V gene's germline CDR1 is LGHNA and CDR2 YNFKEQ. The CDR3 totals 16 residues. V was cut by 4 bases and J by 2 bases, with 14 bases left in between. Sequenced by immunoSEQ multiplex PCR; TCRdb stores in-frame clones only, minus some. The table includes roughly 150,000 clones, about 91% detected once. This sample was taken from a study of T cell responses to AZD1222 COVID-19 vaccine. Notes on the study in general: With dominance at 160-218 and 743-854, vaccine-associated CD4 TCRs spanned spike. There were mostly white British donors and more females than males, and clonal diversity was possibly underestimated. After two AZD1222 doses, spike-specific TCR breadth and depth rose versus day 0. At baseline, seropositivity was found in only 5 to 7 AZD1222 recipients.

The J gene is TRBJ1-4, the V gene TRBV4-2; TRBD1 might be the D (5 bases). The sequence was obtained from an adult in good health. Specimen: peripheral blood, collected on day 0 of AZD1222 vaccination. This CDR3 reads CASSPQSGATNEKLFF. The CDR3 coding sequence is TGTGCCAGCAGCCCACAGTCCGGGGCGACTAATGAAAAACTGTTTTTT.